This T cell receptor (beta chain) is from a study of siplizumab effects on memory and regulatory T cells. Study-wide background: Mixed lymphocyte reactions were performed as paired cultures containing siplizumab at 1 ug/mL or no drug.

With respect to this clone: No antigen is known for it. One end of the junction is discordant with germline, which a read error may explain.

Study-wide findings and caveats: Unstimulated subset assignment was obtained for only a minor fraction of alloreactive clones. Naive T cells seemed more diverse than memory cells and seemed major alloresponse contributors.

Some clones are missing from TCRdb's copy, which holds only in-frame ones; the method was immunoSEQ multiplex PCR. The profile shows approximately 20,000 clones, approximately 40% of them singletons. Germline V gene lookup returns CDR1 SSHAT and CDR2 FNYEAQ (reference sequence). The CDR3 is 16 residues long. The authors cocultured the mixed lymphocyte reaction cells at 37 degrees C for 6 to 7 days. This clonotype originated in a human donor in good health; the cells came from an allogeneic mixed lymphocyte reaction. Some clones in this sample may be carry-over from other donors' samples. The sequenced material came from CFSE-low (dividing) CD4+ T cells sorted from an allogeneic mixed lymphocyte reaction. The chain joins TRBV7-7 to TRBJ2-2, with TRBD1 matching 8 bases. CDR3 protein: CASSPNPGGFTGELFF. CDR3 bases: TGTGCTAGCAGCCCAAACCCAGGGGGCTTTACCGGGGAGCTGTTTTTT.